Each of the 28 T cell receptor beta chains below was sequenced from the same sample in a study of cytomegalovirus exposure and HLA in healthy donors. PCR primers comprised 60 Vbeta and 13 Jbeta primers. The protocol was immunoSEQ multiplex PCR, while the TCRdb copy is restricted to in-frame clones and leaves out a portion. The table records approximately 91,000 clones, approximately 86% of them present only once. Specimen: PBMCs. These receptors all stem from a man under 40 in good health and CMV-seropositive.

CDR3 sequence (DNA): TGCAGTGCCACTGATAACAATGAGCAGTTCTTC. This sequence encodes CSATDNNEQFF. The rearrangement uses TRBV20-1 and TRBJ2-1, with unresolved D. This CDR3 region has 11 residues. Trimming shortened V by 6 bases and J by 5 bases, and 8 bases separated the two germline ends. Germline V lookup: CDR1 DFQATT, CDR2 SNEGSKA (reference sequence).

The chain links TRBV5-1 to TRBJ1-5, with 7 bases identical to TRBD1. V was pared by 4 bases and J by 3 bases, with 4 bases of the junction left unmatched. In germline, CDR1 is SGHRS, CDR2 YFSETQ. The CDR3 covers 14 residues. The CDR3 spells CASSPGTANQPQHF. CDR3 DNA: TGCGCCAGCAGCCCCGGGACAGCCAATCAGCCCCAGCATTTT.

CDR3 sequence reads: CASSPTSGSINEQFF. For the CDR3, the DNA is TGTGCCAGCAGCCCGACTAGCGGGAGTATCAATGAGCAGTTCTTC. The chain combines TRBV7-2 with TRBJ2-1; 12 bases are a match to TRBD2. V trimming: 5 bases; J trimming: 6 bases; junction bases outside the gene matches: 5. This CDR3 is built from 15 residues. CDR1 is SGHTA, CDR2 FQGNSA, per germline.

The chain has TRBV4-1 and TRBJ2-7; TRBD2 matches at 13 bases. This CDR3 has 15 residues. V dropped 5 bases and J dropped 6; count of bases not matched to a gene: 7. Germline V lookup: CDR1 MGHRA, CDR2 YSYEKL. The CDR3 nucleotides are TGCGCCAGCAGCTCGTGGACTAGCGGGAGAGGCGAGCAGTACTTC. It yields the protein CASSSWTSGRGEQYF.

This clone has only one observation. CDR3 bases: TGTGCCAGCAGCTTGGAAGGAGGGGATTATGGCTACACCTTC. Translation: CASSLEGGDYGYTF. The chain links TRBV5-5 to TRBJ1-2; TRBD1 might be the D (5 bases). Germline assignment: CDR1 SGHKS and CDR2 YYEKEE (reference sequence). Trimming took off 0 bases at V and 5 bases at J, with 11 bases between the two ends. CDR3 size: 14 residues.

The chain has TRBV6-1 and TRBJ1-5; 10 positions agree with TRBD1. The CDR3 runs 14 residues. The germline CDR1 and CDR2 sequences are MNHNS and SASEGT. With V trimmed by 7 bases and J by 6 bases, 6 bases remained unmatched. CDR3 bases: TGTGCCAGCATTACCGACAGGGGGCGTCAGCCCCAGCATTTT. It codes for CASITDRGRQPQHF.

The rearrangement joins TRBV7-9 to TRBJ2-3; D might be TRBD2 (6 bases). Germline assignment: CDR1 SEHNR and CDR2 FQNEAQ (reference sequence). There are 14 residues in the CDR3. The germline V and J ends were trimmed by 1 base and 4 bases, with 9 bases remaining between them. CDR3: CASSLELASDTQYF. CDR3 sequence (DNA): TGTGCCAGCAGCTTAGAACTAGCTTCAGATACGCAGTATTTT.

This clone was recorded once. V and J are TRBV5-4 and TRBJ2-1; TRBD2 might be the D (6 bases). The V end lost 0 bases, the J end lost 9 bases, and 13 bases lay between the germline ends. The CDR3 is made up of 14 amino acids. The germline gives CDR1 SGHNT, CDR2 YYREEE (reference sequence). CDR3 amino acids: CASSLEAGRSEQFF. The CDR3 region has the DNA TGTGCCAGCAGCTTGGAGGCGGGACGGAGTGAGCAGTTCTTC.

The V gene is TRBV10-3, the J gene TRBJ2-5, with D possibly TRBD1 on 7 matching bases. V lost 6 bases and J lost 5, with 19 bases in between. Germline loops: CDR1 ENHRY, CDR2 SYGVKD. The CDR3 has 15 residues. CDR3 DNA: TGTGCCATCAGGATGACAGGGAATGGAGGGGAGACCCAGTACTTC. Protein product: CAIRMTGNGGETQYF.

This sequence joins TRBV6-6 and TRBJ2-5, with D maybe TRBD2 (5 bases). V shed 2 bases and J shed 2 bases, with 12 bases lying between them. Germline V CDR1 and CDR2: MNHNY, SVGAGI (reference sequence). This CDR3 has 15 residues. The chain's CDR3 is CASSYPKGRQETQYF. The CDR3 region has the DNA TGTGCCAGCAGTTACCCAAAAGGGAGACAAGAGACCCAGTACTTC.

The chain couples TRBV5-1 to TRBJ2-2; D may be TRBD1 (7 bases). This CDR3 contains 17 residues. The germline V gene has CDR1 SGHRS and CDR2 YFSETQ. Between the trimmed V and J ends, which lost 1 base and 4 bases, there was a span of 17 bases. The CDR3 region is CASSLRETGRLTGELFF. The DNA for the CDR3 is TGCGCCAGCAGCTTGCGGGAGACAGGGCGCCTCACCGGGGAGCTGTTTTTT.

The chain carries TRBV7-6 and TRBJ2-7, with 9 bases that match TRBD1. The germline gives CDR1 SGHVS, CDR2 FNYEAQ. The ends lost 3 bases at V and 7 bases at J; junction bases unmatched: 13. The CDR3 has 16 amino acids. CDR3 DNA: TGTGCCAGCAGCTTGGCTCCAGGGACAGGGACGGAAGAGCAGTACTTC. Amino acids: CASSLAPGTGTEEQYF.

The J gene is TRBJ2-2, the V gene TRBV10-3; TRBD2 aligns across 8 bases. CDR1 ENHRY and CDR2 SYGVKD come from the germline V gene. The CDR3 runs 17 residues. With V trimmed by 2 bases and J by 0 bases, 5 bases remained unmatched. In DNA form, the CDR3 reads TGTGCCATCAGTGAGACCCAGGGACTAGCGAACACCGGGGAGCTGTTTTTT. It yields the protein CAISETQGLANTGELFF.

With regard to this clone: Within the sample, other DNA sequences also encode this same CDR3. The genes are TRBV27 and TRBJ2-7, with 8 bases lining up with TRBD1. V trimming: 3 bases; J trimming: 2 bases; junction bases outside the gene matches: 3. The CDR3 consists of 14 residues. Germline lookup yields CDR1 MNHEY and CDR2 SMNVEV (reference sequence). The CDR3 DNA follows: TGTGCCAGCAGTTTTGGACAGGGTACCTACGAGCAGTACTTC. It yields the protein CASSFGQGTYEQYF.

This clone occurred once. A read error is likely, as this CDR3 ends without the conserved phenylalanine or tryptophan. The chain recombines TRBV6-1 with TRBJ1-2; TRBD1 matches 9 bases. After removal of 4 bases from V and 5 bases from J, the junction contained 14 bases not matched to a gene. The CDR3 runs 17 residues. Germline V lookup: CDR1 MNHNS, CDR2 SASEGT. The DNA of the CDR3 is TGTGCCAGCAGTGTTTTGCGGACAGGGGCCGATCCATATGGCTACACCCTC. This gives the protein CASSVLRTGADPYGYTL.

V gene TRBV28 combines with J gene TRBJ1-1; D gene uncertain. Germline CDR1 is MDHEN and CDR2 is SYDVKM. The CDR3 covers 15 residues. V was cut by 1 base and J by 0 bases, with 9 bases left in between. This chain's CDR3 is CASSLLADLNTEAFF. DNA for the CDR3: TGTGCCAGCAGTTTATTGGCGGACTTGAACACTGAAGCTTTCTTT. The full variable domain, completed using reference TRBV28 and TRBJ1-1, is DVKVTQSSRYLVKRTGEKVFLECVQDMDHENMFWYRQDPGLGLRLIYFSYDVKMKEKGDIPEGYSVSREKKERFSLILESASTNQTSMYLCASSLLADLNTEAFFGQGTRLTVV.

V is TRBV9 and J is TRBJ1-1; D might be TRBD1 (5 bases). The length of the CDR3 is 14 residues. V lost 0 bases and J lost 4, with 10 bases in between. Germline V lookup: CDR1 SGDLS, CDR2 YYNGEE. The CDR3 bases are TGTGCCAGCAGCGTAGCCCCCGGGGGCACTGAAGCTTTCTTT. This codes for CASSVAPGGTEAFF.

This chain links TRBV5-4 with TRBJ2-1; the match to TRBD1 covers 10 bases. There are 17 residues in the CDR3. The germline V gene encodes CDR1 SGHNT and CDR2 YYREEE (reference sequence). V lost 0 bases to trimming and J lost 4 bases; unmatched junction nucleotides: 7. CDR3 sequence reads: CASSLGGDRGLYNEQFF. CDR3 nucleotides: TGTGCCAGCAGCTTGGGAGGGGACAGGGGATTGTACAATGAGCAGTTCTTC.

This clone was seen just once. The chain couples TRBV2 to TRBJ2-7; 8 bases match TRBD1. V lost 8 bases and J lost 2; bases outside the gene matches: 11. This CDR3 region has 15 residues. Germline CDR1 and CDR2: SNHLY and FYNNEI. The CDR3 nucleotides read TGTGCCAGCTCTACCCCTCGGGGACAGGCCTACGAGCAGTACTTC. This codes for CASSTPRGQAYEQYF.

The chain combines TRBV28 with TRBJ2-3, with 8 bases fitting TRBD1. This CDR3 has 15 amino acids. V shed 3 bases and J 4 bases; nucleotides not matched to a gene: 6. CDR1 is MDHEN and CDR2 is SYDVKM in the germline V gene. Here the CDR3 reads CASSLDRDISDTQYF. CDR3 nucleotides: TGTGCCAGCAGTTTGGACAGGGACATATCAGATACGCAGTATTTT. The whole variable domain, filled in from reference TRBV28 and TRBJ2-3, reads DVKVTQSSRYLVKRTGEKVFLECVQDMDHENMFWYRQDPGLGLRLIYFSYDVKMKEKGDIPEGYSVSREKKERFSLILESASTNQTSMYLCASSLDRDISDTQYFGPGTRLTVL.

The V call is TRBV4-1, the J call TRBJ1-1; 8 nucleotides align to TRBD1. Germline lookup yields CDR1 MGHRA and CDR2 YSYEKL. CDR3 size: 15 residues. Germline trimming cut 4 bases from V and 3 bases from J; bases unmatched to any gene: 7. CDR3 amino acids: CASSLWPQGDTEAFF. CDR3 DNA sequence: TGCGCCAGCAGCCTCTGGCCACAGGGGGACACTGAAGCTTTCTTT.

J is TRBJ1-1 and V is TRBV30, with D perhaps TRBD1 (6 bases). CDR1 and CDR2 from the germline V gene are GTSNPN and SVGIG (reference sequence). This CDR3 contains 10 residues. The germline V and J ends were trimmed by 4 bases and 6 bases, with 6 bases remaining between them. CDR3 bases: TGTGCCTGGAAGGGGGCTGAAGCTTTCTTT. Translated: CAWKGAEAFF.

The chain couples TRBV27 to TRBJ1-4; D possibly corresponds to TRBD1 (5 bases). Germline assignment: CDR1 MNHEY and CDR2 SMNVEV (reference sequence). The CDR3 consists of 15 residues. Trimming stripped 0 bases from V and 4 bases from J, with 9 bases between. CDR3 region: CASSLSVGGNEKLFF. The DNA for the CDR3 is TGTGCCAGCAGTTTATCGGTCGGGGGTAATGAAAAACTGTTTTTT. Full variable domain (missing parts from reference TRBV27 and TRBJ1-4): EAQVTQNPRYLITVTGKKLTVTCSQNMNHEYMSWYRQDPGLGLRQIYYSMNVEVTDKGDVPEGYKVSRKEKRNFPLILESPSPNQTSLYFCASSLSVGGNEKLFFGSGTQLSVL.

CDR3 in DNA: TGTGCCAGCAGCTTGGCCGGGACAGGCTACGGGGTTCAGTACTTC. Translating it yields CASSLAGTGYGVQYF. The chain has TRBV5-4 and TRBJ2-4; TRBD1 aligns across 8 bases. In germline, CDR1 is SGHNT, CDR2 YYREEE (reference sequence). The CDR3 runs to 15 residues. The V gene end was trimmed by 0 bases and the J gene end by 11 bases; junction bases not matched to a gene: 10.

This chain uses TRBV5-8 with TRBJ2-1; the match to TRBD2 covers 14 bases. The germline CDR1 and CDR2 sequences are SGHTS and YDEGEE. V shed 3 bases and J 0 bases; nucleotides not matched to a gene: 8. The CDR3 extends over 19 amino acids. The CDR3 loop is CASSYGLAGGPSSYNEQFF. The CDR3 DNA sequence: TGTGCCAGCAGCTACGGACTAGCGGGAGGACCGAGCTCCTACAATGAGCAGTTCTTC. Full variable domain (missing parts from reference TRBV5-8 and TRBJ2-1): EAGVTQSPTHLIKTRGQQATLRCSPISGHTSVYWYQQALGLGLQFLLWYDEGEERNRGNFPPRFSGRQFPNYSSELNVNALELEDSALYLCASSYGLAGGPSSYNEQFFGPGTRLTVL.

On this clone itself: Sequence at one end of the junction differs from germline and may be a read error. The V and J genes are TRBV6-6 and TRBJ1-5; 10 bases fit TRBD1. Germline lookup yields CDR1 MNHNY and CDR2 SVGAGI (reference sequence). The CDR3 runs 14 residues. Here the CDR3 reads CASSLTGGNQPQHF. The DNA for the CDR3 is TGTGCCAGCAGTTTGACAGGGGGCAACCAGCCCCAGCATTTT.

This clone was observed a few times. The chain uses TRBV5-4 and TRBJ2-4; 12 nucleotides line up with TRBD2. Trimming at V came to 4 bases and at J to 0 bases, leaving 11 bases not matched to a gene. CDR1 and CDR2 from the germline V gene are SGHNT and YYREEE (reference sequence). The CDR3 spans 19 residues. CDR3 region: CASSIRLAGAYEAKNIQYF. The CDR3 DNA is TGTGCCAGCAGCATACGACTAGCGGGAGCCTATGAAGCCAAAAACATTCAGTACTTC.

The rearrangement joins TRBV11-2 to TRBJ2-7; TRBD1 agrees at 8 bases. The CDR3 runs 13 residues. Germline V lookup: CDR1 SGHAT, CDR2 FQNNGV. V lost 4 bases, J lost 6 bases, and 5 bases stayed unmatched. The CDR3: CASSWGQAGEQYF. CDR3 coding DNA: TGTGCCAGCAGCTGGGGACAGGCGGGCGAGCAGTACTTC.